The 19 T cell receptor beta chains given below trace back to one sample, sequenced in a study of post-analysis software for immune sequencing data. Findings and limits, study-wide: Patients had higher frequencies than controls of five TRBV segments, including TRBV5-6, TRBV5-1 and TRBV20-1.

The antigens for these receptors are not known. Carried by the TCR beta cDNA libraries were unique molecular identifiers. Via MiXCR, TCRdb re-called the PCR reads, giving one row per CDR3 protein. Among approximately 440,000 distinct CDR3 sequences listed, roughly 46% were seen once. The material sequenced was blood. The receptor source for this set is a girl between 10 and 17 years old with multiple sclerosis.

The chain uses TRBV9 and TRBJ1-4; TRBD1 matches at 7 bases. Trimming took 3 bases from V and 4 from J; bases not matched to a gene: 6. The germline V gene encodes CDR1 SGDLS and CDR2 YYNGEE. This CDR3 has 15 residues. This chain's CDR3 is CASSAPGQVNEKLFF. The CDR3 DNA is TGTGCCAGCAGCGCACCCGGACAGGTTAATGAAAAACTGTTTTTT.

The chain combines TRBV3-1 with TRBJ2-1; TRBD2 might be the D (6 bases). V was pared by 1 base and J by 5 bases, with 18 bases between. The CDR3 sequence is 17 residues long. From germline, CDR1 is LGHDT and CDR2 YNNKEL (reference sequence). Written as DNA, the CDR3 is TGTGCCAGCAGCCAAGTTGTGTGGGAGGCCCGGAACAATGAGCAGTTCTTC. Its protein product is CASSQVVWEARNNEQFF.

The V gene is TRBV7-8, the J gene TRBJ2-7; D remains unclear. Trimming removed 5 bases from V and 6 bases from J, with 11 bases in between. Germline lookup yields CDR1 SGHVS and CDR2 FQNEAQ. The CDR3 runs to 12 residues. CDR3 region: CASSPWSAEQYF. The CDR3 region has the DNA TGTGCCAGCAGCCCCTGGAGTGCCGAGCAGTACTTC.

The rearrangement links TRBV13 to TRBJ1-2; 7 nucleotides align to TRBD1. The CDR3 loop spans 15 amino acids. The V and J ends lost 4 bases and 6 bases, in that order; junction bases with no gene match: 11. Per germline, CDR1 PRHDT and CDR2 FYEKMQ (reference sequence). In nucleotides, the CDR3 is TGTGCCAGCAGCTCCGACAGGGCTGCGGACGATGGCTACACCTTC. As protein: CASSSDRAADDGYTF.

The V and J genes are TRBV7-9 and TRBJ2-6, with D hard to call. The V end was cut by 3 bases, the J end by 0 bases, with 9 bases between. Per germline, CDR1 SEHNR and CDR2 FQNEAQ (reference sequence). This CDR3 spans 16 amino acids. The CDR3 coding sequence is TGTGCCAGCAGCTTGGCAGGCCCCTCTGGGGCCAACGTCCTGACTTTC. Amino acids: CASSLAGPSGANVLTF. The full variable domain, completed using reference TRBV7-9 and TRBJ2-6, is DTGVSQNPRHKITKRGQNVTFRCDPISEHNRLYWYRQTLGQGPEFLTYFQNEAQLEKSRLLSDRFSAERPKGSFSTLEIQRTEQGDSAMYLCASSLAGPSGANVLTFGAGSRLTVL.

The chain carries TRBV28 and TRBJ2-7, with D perhaps given as TRBD1 or TRBD2 (5 bases each). V was trimmed by 7 bases and J by 0 bases, leaving 22 bases between them. The CDR3 is 17 residues long. Per germline, CDR1 MDHEN and CDR2 SYDVKM. DNA for the CDR3: TGTGCCAGCATCCTCAAAGGGTTGGGGGATAGCTCCTACGAGCAGTACTTC. This encodes CASILKGLGDSSYEQYF.

The V and J genes are TRBV15 and TRBJ2-7; D gene ambiguous. Deletions cut 0 bases from V and 0 bases from J, with 9 bases between. There are 15 residues in the CDR3. The germline V gene has CDR1 LNHNV and CDR2 YYDKDF (reference sequence). The CDR3 spells CATSRDTASSYEQYF. The DNA for the CDR3 is TGTGCCACCAGCAGAGATACTGCTTCCTCCTACGAGCAGTACTTC.

The rearrangement links TRBV12-3 or TRBV12-4 to TRBJ1-2; D perhaps matches TRBD1 (5 bases). This CDR3 is built from 15 residues. Trimming shortened V by 6 bases and J by 2 bases, and 16 bases separated the two germline ends. CDR3 coding DNA: TGTGCCAGCAGCTCCTTTTCCAGGGCCAACTATGGCTACACCTTC. It is translated as CASSSFSRANYGYTF.

The chain has TRBV7-2 and TRBJ2-7; D remains ambiguous. This CDR3 region has 14 residues. Per germline, CDR1 SGHTA and CDR2 FQGNSA. The V end was cut by 2 bases, the J end by 3 bases, with 11 bases between. The CDR3 spells CASSLIGSLYEQYF. The CDR3 DNA reads TGTGCCAGCAGCTTAATCGGGTCCCTCTACGAGCAGTACTTC. The whole variable domain, remainder taken from reference TRBV7-2 and TRBJ2-7, is GAGVSQSPSNKVTEKGKDVELRCDPISGHTALYWYRQSLGQGLEFLIYFQGNSAPDKSGLPSDRFSAERTGGSVSTLTIQRTQQEDSAVYLCASSLIGSLYEQYFGPGTRLTVT.

V usage is TRBV12-3 or TRBV12-4 and J usage is TRBJ1-4; 9 bases fit TRBD1. The CDR3 runs 15 residues. The V segment lost 5 bases and the J segment 7 bases; nucleotides outside the gene matches: 8. CDR3 sequence (DNA): TGTGCCAGCAGTCCGACCGGGACAGGGACTGAAAAACTGTTTTTT. Translation: CASSPTGTGTEKLFF.

This clonotype was recorded only once. The chain employs TRBV29-1 and TRBJ2-2; 7 bases align to TRBD1. Germline values: CDR1 SQVTM, CDR2 ANQGSEA. J gave up 6 bases and V 5 bases, and 9 bases lay outside the gene matches. The length of the CDR3 is 14 residues. CDR3 loop: CSVRPTTGAGELFF. Written as DNA, the CDR3 is TGCAGCGTTAGACCGACTACAGGGGCCGGGGAGCTGTTTTTT.

The rearrangement uses TRBV10-3 and TRBJ1-1, with D perhaps matching TRBD1 (5 bases). CDR3 size: 16 residues. Trimming pared 0 bases from V and 7 bases from J, leaving 18 bases between. Germline lookup yields CDR1 ENHRY and CDR2 SYGVKD. The CDR3 here is CAISESKGWGGGEAFF. Here the CDR3 DNA reads TGTGCCATCAGTGAGTCGAAGGGGTGGGGAGGCGGTGAAGCTTTCTTT.

The sample holds a few counts of this clonotype. The chain joins TRBV28 to TRBJ2-5; weak D call: TRBD1 (5 bases). This CDR3 spans 15 amino acids. CDR1 is MDHEN and CDR2 is SYDVKM in the germline V gene. The ends were cut back, 6 bases at V and 0 bases at J, with 14 bases in the middle. The CDR3 protein is CASRPIDSNQETQYF. The CDR3 DNA is TGTGCCAGCAGGCCCATAGACAGCAACCAAGAGACCCAGTACTTC.

V gene TRBV27 combines with J gene TRBJ2-3; D is unresolved. V was clipped by 2 bases and J by 2 bases, with 11 bases between them. The CDR3 has 15 amino acids. Germline V gene lookup returns CDR1 MNHEY and CDR2 SMNVEV (reference sequence). The CDR3 nucleotides are TGTGCCAGCAGTTTAACGGCTGCCATCACAGATACGCAGTATTTT. Protein sequence: CASSLTAAITDTQYF.

The chain is built from TRBV5-1 and TRBJ2-1; a weak D match, TRBD2 (5 bases). Between the trimmed V and J ends, which lost 0 bases and 0 bases, there was a span of 13 bases. The CDR3 consists of 17 residues. CDR1 is SGHRS, CDR2 YFSETQ, per germline. CDR3 DNA sequence: TGCGCCAGCAGCTTGGTCGGAACTAGTAGCTCCTACAATGAGCAGTTCTTC. This sequence encodes CASSLVGTSSSYNEQFF.

This chain connects TRBV7-2 to TRBJ2-5, with TRBD2 matching over 12 bases. The junction had 3 bases not matched to a gene; V was cut back by 3 bases and J by 4 bases. In germline, CDR1 is SGHTA, CDR2 FQGNSA. The CDR3 totals 15 residues. The CDR3 loop is CASSLRTSGTETQYF. The CDR3 region has the DNA TGTGCCAGCAGCTTGCGGACTAGCGGGACAGAGACCCAGTACTTC.

This clonotype was detected a few times. V usage is TRBV11-2 and J usage is TRBJ1-2; 9 bases map to TRBD1. J gave up 0 bases and V 7 bases, and 12 bases lay outside the gene matches. The CDR3 length is 17 residues. The germline CDR1 and CDR2 sequences are SGHAT and FQNNGV. In nucleotides, the CDR3 is TGTGCCAGCAATCTAGGGCTACAGGGGGCGCCTAACTATGGCTACACCTTC. Translation gives CASNLGLQGAPNYGYTF. The entire variable domain, with the rest obtained from reference TRBV11-2 and TRBJ1-2, is as follows: EAGVAQSPRYKIIEKRQSVAFWCNPISGHATLYWYQQILGQGPKLLIQFQNNGVVDDSQLPKDRFSAERLKGVDSTLKIQPAKLEDSAVYLCASNLGLQGAPNYGYTFGSGTRLTVV.

V is TRBV4-2 and J is TRBJ1-5; D possibly corresponds to TRBD1 (6 bases). The germline V gene has CDR1 LGHNA and CDR2 YNFKEQ. V gave up 0 bases and J gave up 5 bases, with 20 bases separating them. This CDR3 contains 18 residues. The CDR3 DNA sequence: TGTGCCAGCAGCCAAGAGCCCCTAGGGGGGGTACGGCATCAGCCCCAGCATTTT. Encoded protein: CASSQEPLGGVRHQPQHF.

V is TRBV20-1 and J is TRBJ2-3; TRBD2 matches at 12 bases. CDR1 is DFQATT and CDR2 is SNEGSKA in the germline V gene (reference sequence). CDR3 length: 16 residues. V gave up 0 bases and J gave up 4 bases; unmatched junction bases: 5. CDR3 loop: CSARDLTSGSPDTQYF. CDR3 nucleotides: TGCAGTGCTAGAGACCTGACTAGCGGGAGCCCAGATACGCAGTATTTT.